Listed below are T cell receptor beta chains from one sample, sequenced in a study of blood T cell repertoires in COVID-19. The protocol was immunoSEQ multiplex PCR, while the TCRdb copy is restricted to in-frame clones and leaves out a portion. The table records under 200,000 clones, over 80% of them present only once. The sequenced sample consisted of peripheral blood. The receptors were gathered from a man in his sixties with COVID-19, enrolled during active disease. Each CDR3 is given with its conserved first and last residue. D genes are given only for firm matches. Size tells how often a clone was seen (once, few, many) or the class of an expanded clone, and some rows leave it out.

V: TRBV7-3; J: TRBJ2-1; size: NA; D: NA; DNA: TGTGCCAGCAGCTTCTCTGGCGGCCACTCCTACAATGAGCAGTTCTTC; CDR3: CASSFSGGHSYNEQFF
V: TRBV6-5; J: TRBJ1-5; size: NA; D: TRBD1; DNA: TGTGCCAGCAGGGAGGGGGCTAGTCAGCCCCAGCATTTT; CDR3: CASREGASQPQHF
V: TRBV7-2; J: TRBJ1-6; size: NA; D: NA; DNA: TGTGCCAGCAGCTTAGTGACCATAAGGGGTTCACCCCTCCACTTT; CDR3: CASSLVTIRGSPLHF
V: TRBV3-1/TRBV3-2; J: TRBJ1-1; size: NA; D: TRBD1; DNA: TGTGCCAGCAGCCAAGATGCAGGGGGTTACACTGAAGCTTTCTTT; CDR3: CASSQDAGGYTEAFF
V: TRBV6-5; J: TRBJ1-6; size: NA; D: NA; DNA: TGTGCCAGCAGGGCCCTTGATAATTCACCCCTCCACTTT; CDR3: CASRALDNSPLHF
V: TRBV2; J: TRBJ2-7; size: NA; D: NA; DNA: TGTGCCAGCGAAGCCCTCAATTACGAGCAGTACTTC; CDR3: CASEALNYEQYF
V: TRBV5-4; J: TRBJ1-1; size: NA; D: TRBD1; DNA: TGTGCCAGCAGCTACCCGACAGGGGGCTGGACTGAAGCTTTCTTT; CDR3: CASSYPTGGWTEAFF
V: TRBV5-1; J: TRBJ2-5; size: NA; D: TRBD2; DNA: TGCGCCAGCAGCCCCGGGACTAGCGGGGGGTACCAAGAGACCCAGTACTTC; CDR3: CASSPGTSGGYQETQYF
V: TRBV5-1; J: TRBJ1-4; size: NA; D: NA; DNA: TGCGCCAGCAGGGGCCCCGGCAATAATGAAAAACTGTTTTTT; CDR3: CASRGPGNNEKLFF
V: TRBV7-7; J: TRBJ1-4; size: NA; D: TRBD1; DNA: TGTGCCAGCAGCCCAGGTCCCGGGACAGGGTTAGGAGAAAAACTGTTTTTT; CDR3: CASSPGPGTGLGEKLFF
V: TRBV19; J: TRBJ2-7; size: NA; D: TRBD1; DNA: TGTGCCAGTAGTCCCGGGACAGGGGGCACCTACGAGCAGTACTTC; CDR3: CASSPGTGGTYEQYF
V: TRBV28; J: TRBJ2-7; size: once; D: TRBD2; DNA: TGTGCCACCACGGCACGGGAGGGCCGTTACGAGCAGTACTTC; CDR3: CATTAREGRYEQYF
V: TRBV14; J: TRBJ1-2; size: NA; D: TRBD1; DNA: TGTGCCAGCAGCCGATTGACAGGGCCCTCCGGCTACACCTTC; CDR3: CASSRLTGPSGYTF
V: TRBV6-1; J: TRBJ1-5; size: NA; D: NA; DNA: TGTGCCAGCAGTGAAGTCGGTCGTTGGGGGGGTGGAGGGTCTCAGCATTTT; CDR3: CASSEVGRWGGGGSQHF
V: TRBV7-8; J: TRBJ1-3; size: NA; D: NA; DNA: TGTGCCAGCAGCTTAATGAGGTTGAACTCTGGAAACACCATATATTTT; CDR3: CASSLMRLNSGNTIYF
V: TRBV7-8; J: TRBJ2-7; size: NA; D: NA; DNA: TGTGCCAGCAGCGGCGAGGTATGGAGCGAGCAGTACTTC; CDR3: CASSGEVWSEQYF
V: TRBV7-9; J: TRBJ1-1; size: NA; D: NA; DNA: TGTGCCAGCAGCTTCCCCCAGGGCGAAGCTTTCTTT; CDR3: CASSFPQGEAFF
V: TRBV23-1; J: TRBJ2-3; size: NA; D: TRBD2; DNA: TGCGCCAGCAGTCACCCCGGACTAGCGGGAGATCGGGAGCAGTATTTT; CDR3: CASSHPGLAGDREQYF
V: TRBV10-3; J: TRBJ2-7; size: NA; D: TRBD1; DNA: TGTGCCATCAGTGAGTCGGGACAGGGAGCCCACGAGCAGTACTTC; CDR3: CAISESGQGAHEQYF
V: TRBV30; J: TRBJ2-2; size: NA; D: NA; DNA: TGTGCCTGGGCCGGGAATTCCGGGGAGCTGTTTTTT; CDR3: CAWAGNSGELFF
V: TRBV5-4; J: TRBJ2-7; size: NA; D: TRBD1; DNA: TGTGCCAGCAGCCTAGGGGACAGGAAGACCTACGAGCAGTACTTC; CDR3: CASSLGDRKTYEQYF
V: TRBV7-2; J: TRBJ2-7; size: NA; D: TRBD2; DNA: TGTGCCAGCAGCTTAGCCACTAGCGGGAGAGACCTCTACGAGCAGTACTTC; CDR3: CASSLATSGRDLYEQYF
V: TRBV28; J: TRBJ1-1; size: NA; D: NA; DNA: TGTGCCAGCAGTTTATGGGCGGGTGAAGCTTTCTTT; CDR3: CASSLWAGEAFF
V: TRBV28; J: TRBJ1-5; size: NA; D: NA; DNA: TGTGCCAGCAGAGGGGGCAATCAGCCCCAGCATTTT; CDR3: CASRGGNQPQHF
V: TRBV7-8; J: TRBJ1-5; size: NA; D: TRBD1; DNA: TGTGCCAGCAGCCCAAACAGGGGGAATCAGCCCCAGCATTTT; CDR3: CASSPNRGNQPQHF
V: TRBV3-1/TRBV3-2; J: TRBJ1-5; size: NA; D: TRBD1; DNA: TGTGCCAGCAGCCAAGCAGGGACAGGGGGCGTGGGACAGCCCCAGCATTTT; CDR3: CASSQAGTGGVGQPQHF
V: TRBV18; J: TRBJ2-7; size: NA; D: NA; DNA: TGTGCCAGCTCACCACCGTCCATCTCCTACGAGCAGTACTTC; CDR3: CASSPPSISYEQYF
V: TRBV27; J: TRBJ2-4; size: NA; D: TRBD2; DNA: TGTGCCAGCAGATTAGCGGGAGCGGGGACCTTGGGCAAAAACATTCAGTACTTC; CDR3: CASRLAGAGTLGKNIQYF
V: TRBV7-6; J: TRBJ1-6; size: NA; D: NA; DNA: TGTGCCAGCACCACAGGGAGTAGCTCACCCCTCCACTTT; CDR3: CASTTGSSSPLHF
V: TRBV27; J: TRBJ2-7; size: NA; D: TRBD1; DNA: TGTGCCAGCAGGGGACAGGTCGACTCCTACGAGCAGTACTTC; CDR3: CASRGQVDSYEQYF
V: TRBV6-1; J: TRBJ1-2; size: NA; D: NA; DNA: TGTGCCAGCAGTGAAGTAACGATAGCTAACTATGGCTACACCTTC; CDR3: CASSEVTIANYGYTF
V: TRBV19; J: TRBJ1-1; size: once; D: TRBD1; DNA: TGTGCCAGTAGTCTACGGACAGGGGGCACTGAAGCTTTCTTT; CDR3: CASSLRTGGTEAFF
V: TRBV4-1; J: TRBJ1-2; size: once; D: NA; DNA: TGCGCCAGCAGCCAAGGAGAGACAGGCAGTACTAACTATGGCTACACCTTC; CDR3: CASSQGETGSTNYGYTF
V: TRBV28; J: TRBJ2-3; size: NA; D: NA; DNA: TGTGCCAGCAGTTTAACCGGGAGCCGCACAGATACGCAGTATTTT; CDR3: CASSLTGSRTDTQYF
V: TRBV2; J: TRBJ1-3; size: NA; D: TRBD1; DNA: TGTGCCAGCAGTGGGACAGGGAATGGAAACACCATATATTTT; CDR3: CASSGTGNGNTIYF
V: TRBV7-3; J: TRBJ2-3; size: NA; D: NA; DNA: TGTGCCAGCAGCTTAGGGGACTCCCAAGGGGATACGCAGTATTTT; CDR3: CASSLGDSQGDTQYF
V: TRBV12-3/TRBV12-4; J: TRBJ1-5; size: NA; D: TRBD1; DNA: TGTGCCAGCAGCAGGGGGGCCAATCAGCCCCAGCATTTT; CDR3: CASSRGANQPQHF
V: TRBV19; J: TRBJ2-2; size: NA; D: NA; DNA: TGTGCCAGTAGTTCAAGCCTCGGGAGCCCCAGGACCGGGGAGCTGTTTTTT; CDR3: CASSSSLGSPRTGELFF
V: TRBV5-6; J: TRBJ1-2; size: NA; D: TRBD1; DNA: TGTGCCAGCAGCCCGGGACAGGCCACCTTTAACTATGGCTACACCTTC; CDR3: CASSPGQATFNYGYTF
V: TRBV18; J: TRBJ1-2; size: NA; D: NA; DNA: TGTGCCAGCTCACGATCTCGACAGGAAAGCTATGGCTACACCTTC; CDR3: CASSRSRQESYGYTF
V: TRBV7-2; J: TRBJ1-5; size: NA; D: TRBD1; DNA: TGTGCCAGCAGCGACAGGGTTAACAATCAGCCCCAGCATTTT; CDR3: CASSDRVNNQPQHF
V: TRBV5-1; J: TRBJ2-7; size: NA; D: TRBD1; DNA: TGCGCCAGCAGTCCTCGACAGGGGACTTCCTACGAGCAGTACTTC; CDR3: CASSPRQGTSYEQYF
V: TRBV14; J: TRBJ2-2; size: once; D: NA; DNA: TGTGCCAGCAGCAAAGGTCTACCTGAGCTGTTTTTT; CDR3: CASSKGLPELFF
V: TRBV7-9; J: TRBJ2-1; size: NA; D: TRBD1; DNA: TGTGCCAGCAGCGGACAGGGATCCTACAATGAGCAGTTCTTC; CDR3: CASSGQGSYNEQFF
V: TRBV5-1; J: TRBJ2-5; size: NA; D: NA; DNA: TGCGCCAGCAGCTTGAACCAACAAAGGGGAGAGACCCAGTACTTC; CDR3: CASSLNQQRGETQYF
V: TRBV19; J: TRBJ1-4; size: NA; D: NA; DNA: TGTGCCAGTAGTTTCATTAATGAAAAACTGTTTTTT; CDR3: CASSFINEKLFF
V: TRBV3-1/TRBV3-2; J: TRBJ1-2; size: NA; D: NA; DNA: TGTGCCAGCAGCCAAGCCCCAGGGGTTAGGGGTGGCTACACCTTC; CDR3: CASSQAPGVRGGYTF
V: TRBV28; J: TRBJ1-2; size: once; D: NA; DNA: TGTGCCAGCAGTTTAATCGTCTGGGGGGACTATGGCTACACCTTC; CDR3: CASSLIVWGDYGYTF
V: TRBV5-1; J: TRBJ1-1; size: NA; D: TRBD1; DNA: TGCGCCAGCAGCGGAGGGGGCTTAGGCACTGAAGCTTTCTTT; CDR3: CASSGGGLGTEAFF
V: TRBV6-5; J: TRBJ2-1; size: NA; D: TRBD2; DNA: TGTGCCAGCAGTTACTCGATGGCTAGCGGGAGCCATGAGCAGTTCTTC; CDR3: CASSYSMASGSHEQFF